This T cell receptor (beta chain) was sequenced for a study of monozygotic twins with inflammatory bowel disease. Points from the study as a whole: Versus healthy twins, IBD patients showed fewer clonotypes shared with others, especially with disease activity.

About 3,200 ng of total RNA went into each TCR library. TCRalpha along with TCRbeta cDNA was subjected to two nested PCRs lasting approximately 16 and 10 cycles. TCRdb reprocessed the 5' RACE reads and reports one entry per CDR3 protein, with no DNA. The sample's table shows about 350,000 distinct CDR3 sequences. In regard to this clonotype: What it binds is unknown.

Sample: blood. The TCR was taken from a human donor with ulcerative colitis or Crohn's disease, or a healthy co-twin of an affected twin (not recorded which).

The chain's CDR3 is CASRPSALNTGELFF. The V gene is TRBV5-1, the J gene TRBJ2-2. This CDR3 comprises 15 residues. Germline values: CDR1 SGHRS, CDR2 YFSETQ.